This T cell receptor beta chain was identified in a study of OX40 agonist ivuxolimab in advanced cancers. Across the whole study: Across the patients, intravenous ivuxolimab was delivered every 2 weeks at 0.01 to 10 mg/kg. The study's findings and limits: The work left the antigen specificity of expanded peripheral T cells undetermined. Averaged across samples, CD8+ T cells carried more expanded clones than CD4+ did. At doses 0.1 to 3.0 mg/kg, CD4+ and CD8+ clones expanded.

V lost 2 bases and J lost 7, with 6 bases in between. CDR3 size: 12 residues. The germline gives CDR1 LGHNT, CDR2 FRNRAP. Assay: immunoSEQ multiplex PCR; the TCRdb copy retains only in-frame clones and omits some. The data contain tens of thousands of clones, around four fifths of them singletons. Points on this clone: Its antigen is unidentified. At the DNA level, this CDR3 is encoded by other sequences in the same sample as well.

This material consisted of CD4+ or CD8+ T cells sorted from blood, taken in a trial of the OX40 agonist ivuxolimab. The clonotype comes from an adult with an advanced solid tumor such as melanoma, head and neck, liver or kidney cancer. This chain joins TRBV12-5 and TRBJ2-1; no reliable D call. CDR3 sequence reads: CASGLFGNEQFF. The CDR3 DNA is TGTGCTAGTGGTTTGTTCGGTAATGAGCAGTTCTTC. Filled out from reference TRBV12-5 and TRBJ2-1, the complete variable domain reads DARVTQTPRHKVTEMGQEVTMRCQPILGHNTVFWYRQTMMQGLELLAYFRNRAPLDDSGMPKDRFSAEMPDATLATLKIQPSEPRDSAVYFCASGLFGNEQFFGPGTRLTVL.